This T cell receptor (beta chain) derives from a study of radiation and T cells in renal cell carcinoma. Study-wide results and limits: Without pretreatment biopsies, baseline tumor clonotype presence was undetermined.

TCRdb's copy holds only in-frame clones and misses some; the assay was immunoSEQ multiplex PCR. The data hold 100,000 to 150,000 clones, with around 81% observed a single time. The CDR3 is made up of 13 amino acids. Germline values: CDR1 MDHEN, CDR2 SYDVKM. Trimming took off 7 bases at V and 3 bases at J, with 11 bases between the two ends. As to time point: blood 2 weeks post-SBRT. The treatment is: 15 Gy SBRT to primary tumor, nephrectomy 4 weeks later. Regarding this clone: The antigen remains unidentified.

The TCR sequence derives from a man in his fifties or sixties with renal cell carcinoma. The chain recombines TRBV28 with TRBJ2-3; the D gene is possibly TRBD1 (6 bases). The input for sequencing was blood, taken from a patient whose treatment included radiotherapy and nephrectomy. The CDR3 is CASTQQGTDTQYF. The CDR3 DNA reads TGTGCCAGCACCCAGCAGGGGACAGATACGCAGTATTTT.